The 24 T cell receptor beta chains below all came from one sample that was sequenced in a study of CD8 T cells in Susac syndrome. With random hexamers, roughly 0.45 to 1 ug RNA was reverse transcribed. MiXCR, run by TCRdb on the immunoSEQ multiplex PCR reads, gives a single entry per CDR3 protein. Here the sample spans about 120,000 distinct CDR3 sequences, nearly 96% being singletons. The sequenced sample consisted of CD4+ T cells from PBMCs. Every receptor here comes from a human donor with Susac syndrome.

This clonotype has just one count. The chain recombines TRBV7-2 with TRBJ2-5; D may be TRBD2 (5 bases). V shed 7 bases and J shed 5 bases, with 14 bases lying between them. The CDR3 consists of 13 residues. Germline assignment: CDR1 SGHTA and CDR2 FQGNSA. The CDR3 reads CASTSLPGETQYF. The CDR3 DNA follows: TGTGCCAGCACCTCTCTGCCGGGGGAGACCCAGTACTTC.

The rearrangement joins TRBV29-1 to TRBJ1-4; D may be TRBD1 (5 bases). Germline CDR1 reads SQVTM; CDR2 reads ANQGSEA. The CDR3 is made up of 16 amino acids. The V and J ends lost 7 bases and 11 bases respectively, with 29 bases between them. The CDR3 is CSGLTPTGGGGEKLFF. CDR3 bases: TGCAGCGGGCTAACCCCGACCGGGGGTGGAGGGGAGAAACTGTTTTTT.

The rearrangement uses TRBV7-9 and TRBJ2-5, with D unresolved. Germline V gives CDR1 SEHNR, CDR2 FQNEAQ (reference sequence). V was pared by 8 bases and J by 2 bases, with 6 bases between. This CDR3 comprises 11 residues. CDR3 DNA: TGTGCCAGCTCCGTACAAGAGACCCAGTACTTC. It specifies CASSVQETQYF.

This sequence joins TRBV19 and TRBJ2-1, with a weak D call TRBD1 (5 bases). The germline CDR1 and CDR2 sequences are LNHDA and SQIVND (reference sequence). V was pared by 1 base and J by 5 bases, with 9 bases between. This CDR3 region has 14 residues. CDR3 in DNA: TGTGCCAGTAGTATAGGCAGGGCCAACAATGAGCAGTTCTTC. Amino acids: CASSIGRANNEQFF.

This clonotype appeared a single time. The chain has TRBV6-6 and TRBJ1-5; TRBD1 is a possible D gene (5 bases). Trimming pared 6 bases from V and 7 bases from J, leaving 16 bases between. The CDR3 covers 14 residues. Germline CDR1 MNHNY, CDR2 SVGAGI (reference sequence). CDR3 region: CASRWSGGEQPQHF. In DNA form, the CDR3 reads TGTGCCAGCAGATGGTCAGGAGGGGAGCAGCCCCAGCATTTT.

This sequence joins TRBV3-1 and TRBJ2-1; D call uncertain. CDR1 LGHDT and CDR2 YNNKEL come from the germline V gene (reference sequence). CDR3 size: 12 residues. Trimming shortened V by 2 bases and J by 10 bases, and 9 bases separated the two germline ends. The CDR3 coding sequence is TGTGCCAGCAGCCAAATGACACAAGAGCAGTTCTTC. Translation gives CASSQMTQEQFF.

The chain has TRBV9 and TRBJ2-7, with 10 positions matching TRBD1. This CDR3 spans 14 amino acids. The germline CDR1 and CDR2 sequences are SGDLS and YYNGEE. V trimming: 1 base; J trimming: 4 bases; junction bases outside the gene matches: 2. This CDR3 reads CASSVSGQGYEQYF. Here the CDR3 DNA reads TGTGCCAGCAGCGTATCGGGACAGGGGTACGAGCAGTACTTC.

The chain carries TRBV5-4 and TRBJ2-1; no clear D gene. The CDR3 has 13 residues. Trimming pared 4 bases from V and 4 bases from J, leaving 9 bases between. Germline V gene sequence: CDR1 SGHNT, CDR2 YYREEE (reference sequence). The DNA of the CDR3 is TGTGCCAGCAGCGTGTATAGGTACAATGAGCAGTTCTTC. Translating gives CASSVYRYNEQFF.

The chain couples TRBV29-1 to TRBJ2-3; unclear D gene. Germline V gives CDR1 SQVTM, CDR2 ANQGSEA. This CDR3 spans 12 amino acids. Trimming pared 6 bases from V and 6 bases from J, leaving 13 bases between. This CDR3 is CSVRTAGDTQYF. In nucleotides, the CDR3 is TGCAGCGTCAGGACCGCCGGCGATACGCAGTATTTT.

This clonotype was detected only a few times. The chain couples TRBV4-1 to TRBJ2-7; TRBD2 agrees at 8 bases. V was pared by 1 base and J by 4 bases, with 9 bases of the junction left unmatched. Per the germline V gene, CDR1 is MGHRA and CDR2 is YSYEKL. This CDR3 contains 16 residues. DNA for the CDR3: TGCGCCAGCAGCCAAGGGTACGGGCCTAGCGGGTACGAGCAGTACTTC. As protein: CASSQGYGPSGYEQYF.

The chain combines TRBV5-4 with TRBJ2-4; perhaps TRBD2 as D (6 bases). CDR1 and CDR2 (germline): SGHNT, YYREEE (reference sequence). Trimming cost V 4 bases and J 10 bases, with 21 bases left between them. The CDR3 has 15 residues. CDR3 amino acids: CASSEDVETRRIQYF. CDR3 DNA: TGTGCCAGCAGCGAAGACGTTGAGACTAGAAGGATTCAGTACTTC.

The chain joins TRBV28 to TRBJ1-2; TRBD1 is a possible D gene (6 bases). The germline V gene encodes CDR1 MDHEN and CDR2 SYDVKM. With 10 bases removed from V and 4 bases from J, the gap between germline ends came to 22 bases. The CDR3 loop spans 15 amino acids. As DNA, the CDR3 is TGTGCCACCCTCAACCCTCGGGGGGCAGGCTATGGCTACACCTTC. Translation gives CATLNPRGAGYGYTF.

V usage is TRBV2 and J usage is TRBJ2-7; no clear D. Trimming took 6 bases from V and 2 from J, leaving 14 bases between them. The CDR3 consists of 14 residues. In germline, CDR1 is SNHLY, CDR2 FYNNEI. CDR3 in DNA: TGTGCCAGCAGGGTACACCCAACCACCTACGAGCAGTACTTC. Amino acids: CASRVHPTTYEQYF.

The chain couples TRBV6-5 to TRBJ1-5; tentatively, D is TRBD1 (5 bases). CDR1 MNHEY and CDR2 SVGAGI come from the germline V gene. This CDR3 contains 18 residues. V was cut by 4 bases and J by 2 bases, with 21 bases left in between. The DNA of the CDR3 is TGTGCCAGCAGTTCTACCCCCTCGGGGGTAGGTCGCAATCAGCCCCAGCATTTT. It specifies CASSSTPSGVGRNQPQHF.

V is TRBV18 and J is TRBJ2-1; 8 bases fit TRBD2. V was clipped by 5 bases and J by 8 bases; unmatched bases: 5. The CDR3 sequence is 13 residues long. CDR1 is KGHSH, CDR2 LQKENI, per germline. The DNA for the CDR3 is TGTGCCAGCTCAGGACTAGCTAAGGATGAGCAGTTCTTC. This encodes CASSGLAKDEQFF.

The chain uses TRBV7-2 and TRBJ2-4; no clear D gene. Per the germline V gene, CDR1 is SGHTA and CDR2 is FQGNSA. This CDR3 region has 12 residues. V was trimmed by 5 bases and J by 7 bases, leaving 9 bases between them. The CDR3 nucleotides read TGTGCCAGCAGCCCGTCAGTTAACATTCAGTACTTC. As protein: CASSPSVNIQYF.

This clonotype appeared once. This chain uses TRBV27 with TRBJ2-1; unclear D gene. Trimming took 5 bases from V and 9 from J, leaving 11 bases between them. Germline-derived CDR1 and CDR2 are MNHEY and SMNVEV (reference sequence). This CDR3 has 12 amino acids. DNA for the CDR3: TGTGCCAGCAGTCACCCTCTTGCTGAGCAGTTCTTC. This sequence encodes CASSHPLAEQFF.

The rearrangement uses TRBV30 and TRBJ2-1, with 9 bases fitting TRBD1. There are 13 residues in the CDR3. Per germline, CDR1 GTSNPN and CDR2 SVGIG (reference sequence). Losses at the gene ends were 0 bases for V and 15 bases for J; bases not matched to a gene: 9. The DNA for the CDR3 is TGTGCCTGGAGTGTTAGATGGGACAGGGCGCCGTTCTTC. Residues: CAWSVRWDRAPFF.

The chain is built from TRBV29-1 and TRBJ1-5; 8 bases are a match to TRBD1. The V segment lost 5 bases and the J segment 7 bases; nucleotides outside the gene matches: 10. Looked up from germline, CDR1 is SQVTM and CDR2 is ANQGSEA. The CDR3 covers 14 residues. The CDR3 spells CSVSGQGEGQPQHF. The CDR3 coding sequence is TGCAGCGTTTCAGGACAGGGTGAGGGCCAGCCCCAGCATTTT. The full variable domain, rest sourced from reference TRBV29-1 and TRBJ1-5, is SAVISQKPSRDICQRGTSLTIQCQVDSQVTMMFWYRQQPGQSLTLIATANQGSEATYESGFVIDKFPISRPNLTFSTLTVSNMSPEDSSIYLCSVSGQGEGQPQHFGDGTRLSIL.

The chain recombines TRBV3-1 with TRBJ2-1; no firm D call. This CDR3 region has 14 residues. The germline gives CDR1 LGHDT, CDR2 YNNKEL (reference sequence). Trimming stripped 0 bases from V and 8 bases from J, with 11 bases between. CDR3 nucleotide sequence: TGTGCCAGCAGCCAAGAGGGCCCAGCAGATGAGCAGTTCTTC. It is translated as CASSQEGPADEQFF.

The chain joins TRBV3-1 to TRBJ1-1; a weak D match, TRBD1 (6 bases). CDR3 length: 13 amino acids. Germline lookup yields CDR1 LGHDT and CDR2 YNNKEL (reference sequence). Trimming shortened V by 8 bases and J by 1 base, and 11 bases separated the two germline ends. CDR3 sequence reads: CASLSRGNTEAFF. The CDR3, as DNA: TGTGCCAGCCTGTCCAGGGGGAACACTGAAGCTTTCTTT.

This chain uses TRBV20-1 with TRBJ1-5; D is uncertain. Germline values: CDR1 DFQATT, CDR2 SNEGSKA (reference sequence). V lost 1 base and J lost 2, with 6 bases in between. The CDR3 contains 13 residues. The CDR3 DNA reads as TGCAGTGCTAGAGCCCAGGGCAATCAGCCCCAGCATTTT. Protein sequence: CSARAQGNQPQHF.

V and J are TRBV2 and TRBJ2-7, with D perhaps TRBD2 (6 bases). CDR3 length equals 13 residues. The V and J ends lost 7 bases and 6 bases respectively, with 16 bases between them. Per the germline V gene, CDR1 is SNHLY and CDR2 is FYNNEI. The CDR3 nucleotides read TGTGCCAGCAATTTGATACTAGCTAGCGAGCAGTACTTC. Its protein is CASNLILASEQYF.

The V call is TRBV19, the J call TRBJ2-2; 10 positions match TRBD2. The trim removed 5 bases at V and 3 bases at J, leaving 9 bases unmatched. Germline lookup yields CDR1 LNHDA and CDR2 SQIVND (reference sequence). The CDR3 length is 17 residues. The CDR3 protein is CASSSYQREGHTGELFF. Written as DNA, the CDR3 is TGTGCCAGTAGTTCGTACCAGCGGGAGGGCCACACCGGGGAGCTGTTTTTT.